The 9 T cell receptor beta chains below were found in one sample sequenced in a study of T cells in Graves' hyperthyroidism and ophthalmopathy. RNA transcripts were the template for amplifying TCR beta CDR3 regions. Carried out on the TCR CDR3, a first-round RT-PCR used the HTBI primer set. One entry per CDR3 protein, called by TCRdb with MiXCR from the multiplex PCR reads. The data hold 650,000 to 850,000 distinct CDR3 sequences, with about 17% observed a single time. The sequencing input was blood. These receptors were taken from a woman between 45 and 60 years old with Graves' hyperthyroidism that later progressed to Graves' ophthalmopathy.

This clonotype was recorded once. A read error may explain this, as a much larger clone is one base away. This chain uses TRBV10-3 with TRBJ1-5; the D is unclear. This CDR3 has 18 amino acids. CDR1 is ENHRY, CDR2 SYGVKD, per germline. The CDR3 spells CAISVAGVAPYSNQAQHF. The DNA of the CDR3 is TGTGCCATCAGCGTGGCCGGGGTGGCCCCTTATAGCAATCAGGCCCAGCATTTT.

There are a few counts of this clonotype. The chain joins TRBV18 to TRBJ1-4, with 9 nucleotides matching TRBD1. Unmatched junction bases numbered 4, after V lost 1 base and J lost 7 bases. Germline V gives CDR1 KGHSH, CDR2 LQKENI. This CDR3 is 15 amino acids long. This CDR3 is CASSPRTGDFEKLFF. As DNA, the CDR3 is TGTGCCAGCTCACCACGGACAGGGGATTTTGAAAAACTGTTTTTT.

In this sample, this clonotype turned up many times. This sequence joins TRBV2 and TRBJ1-5, with 7 bases identical to TRBD1. V was pared by 6 bases and J by 3 bases, with 5 bases of the junction left unmatched. The CDR3 is 14 residues long. Germline V CDR1 and CDR2: SNHLY, FYNNEI. CDR3 DNA: TGTGCCAGCAGCCACACAGGGGACAATCAGCCCCAGCATTTT. Translating gives CASSHTGDNQPQHF.

A few counts support this clonotype. The chain uses TRBV4-2 and TRBJ1-2; 9 bases fit TRBD1. Germline V gene lookup returns CDR1 LGHNA and CDR2 YNFKEQ. With V trimmed by 3 bases and J by 6 bases, 8 bases remained unmatched. The CDR3 is 15 amino acids. The CDR3 bases are TGTGCCAGCAGCCAGGCCTCGGACAGGGGTGATGGCTACACCTTC. It encodes CASSQASDRGDGYTF.

The chain combines TRBV29-1 with TRBJ2-7; D is undetermined. The CDR3 extends over 13 amino acids. Per germline, CDR1 SQVTM and CDR2 ANQGSEA. V was pared by 8 bases and J by 1 base, with 15 bases between. The CDR3 DNA follows: TGCAGCATACTTGAGTTGGGGTCCTACGAGCAGTACTTC. The encoded protein is CSILELGSYEQYF.

The rearrangement uses TRBV5-1 and TRBJ2-5, with 7 nucleotides matching TRBD1. J lost 3 bases, V lost 7 bases, and 12 bases had no gene match. The CDR3 totals 15 residues. Germline CDR1 is SGHRS and CDR2 is YFSETQ. Here the CDR3 reads CASGIFPGQEETQYF. CDR3 bases: TGCGCCAGCGGGATATTCCCCGGACAGGAAGAGACCCAGTACTTC.

This clonotype was seen repeatedly, ten times or more. The CDR3 here is CAWSDGDRDEAFF. The CDR3 coding sequence is TGTGCCTGGAGTGACGGGGACAGGGATGAAGCTTTCTTT. The chain carries TRBV30 and TRBJ1-1; 9 nucleotides line up with TRBD1. Trimming cost V 1 base and J 7 bases; bases outside gene matches: 4. From germline, CDR1 is GTSNPN and CDR2 SVGIG (reference sequence). The CDR3 consists of 13 residues. The full variable domain, completed using reference TRBV30 and TRBJ1-1, is SQTIHQWPATLVQPVGSPLSLECTVEGTSNPNLYWYRQAAGRGLQLLFYSVGIGQISSEVPQNLSASRPQDRQFILSSKKLLLSDSGFYLCAWSDGDRDEAFFGQGTRLTVV.

Ten or more counts support this clonotype. The chain is built from TRBV5-1 and TRBJ2-3, with 8 nucleotides matching TRBD1. The trim removed 4 bases at V and 6 bases at J, leaving 4 bases unmatched. From germline, CDR1 is SGHRS and CDR2 YFSETQ. This CDR3 spans 13 amino acids. The CDR3 coding sequence is TGCGCCAGCAGCAGGGGACAGGCGGATACGCAGTATTTT. Translated: CASSRGQADTQYF.

Only a few counts were recorded for this clonotype. V is TRBV10-3 and J is TRBJ1-1; D unclear. CDR3 length: 14 residues. The V gene lost 4 bases and the J gene lost 1 base, with 10 bases spanning the gap. Germline lookup yields CDR1 ENHRY and CDR2 SYGVKD. In DNA, the CDR3 is TGTGCCATCAGTGGCCTCCCTTCGAACACTGAAGCTTTCTTT. Its translation: CAISGLPSNTEAFF.